The 26 T cell receptor beta chains below all came from one sample that was sequenced in a study of OX40 agonist ivuxolimab in advanced cancers. TCRdb's copy holds only in-frame clones and misses some; the assay was immunoSEQ multiplex PCR. Of about 63,000 clones in the sample, roughly nine tenths were seen once. The sample here was CD4+ or CD8+ T cells sorted from blood, taken in a trial of the OX40 agonist ivuxolimab. The origin of the receptors is an adult with an advanced solid tumor such as melanoma, head and neck, liver or kidney cancer.

The gene calls are TRBV7-8 and TRBJ2-3, with TRBD2 matching 14 bases. The CDR3 contains 16 residues. Germline V lookup: CDR1 SGHVS, CDR2 FQNEAQ. The junction had 7 bases not matched to a gene; V was cut back by 5 bases and J by 6 bases. In nucleotides, the CDR3 is TGTGCCAGCAGCCAGGGACTAGCGGGGGAAGGGGATACGCAGTATTTT. This codes for CASSQGLAGEGDTQYF. The full variable domain, with the rest looked up from reference TRBV7-8 and TRBJ2-3, is GAGVSQSPRYKVAKRGQDVALRCDPISGHVSLFWYQQALGQGPEFLTYFQNEAQLDKSGLPSDRFFAERPEGSVSTLKIQRTQQEDSAVYLCASSQGLAGEGDTQYFGPGTRLTVL.

The table lists this clone with a few counts. The genes are TRBV5-6 and TRBJ1-5; D is unclear. The CDR3 has 14 residues. Trimming took 0 bases from V and 7 from J, leaving 11 bases between them. Germline V gives CDR1 SGHDT, CDR2 YYEEEE. CDR3 loop: CASSLAEVGQPQHF. The DNA for the CDR3 is TGTGCCAGCAGCTTGGCTGAGGTCGGGCAGCCCCAGCATTTT.

In DNA, the CDR3 is TGCGCCAGCAGTGACCAGGTAGGGACTGAAGCTTTCTTT. Protein: CASSDQVGTEAFF. The chain joins TRBV10-2 to TRBJ1-1; no definite D call. Germline CDR1 is WSHSY and CDR2 is SAAADI. Trimming took off 3 bases at V and 5 bases at J, with 10 bases between the two ends. The CDR3 consists of 13 residues.

The rearrangement joins TRBV27 to TRBJ2-7; 7 bases agree with TRBD1. Germline V gene sequence: CDR1 MNHEY, CDR2 SMNVEV (reference sequence). With 11 bases clipped from V and 0 bases from J, the junction kept 16 bases outside the gene matches. The CDR3 spans 16 residues. CDR3 loop: CAPQPPGQLSSYEQYF. The CDR3 nucleotides are TGTGCCCCTCAGCCCCCGGGACAGTTGAGCTCCTACGAGCAGTACTTC.

V and J are TRBV5-4 and TRBJ2-3, with TRBD1 matching 8 bases. Germline values: CDR1 SGHNT, CDR2 YYREEE (reference sequence). V lost 4 bases and J lost 2; bases outside the gene matches: 6. The CDR3 contains 15 residues. The CDR3 region is CASSGQGGDTDTQYF. The CDR3 DNA is TGTGCCAGCAGCGGACAGGGTGGAGACACAGATACGCAGTATTTT.

The CDR3 sequence is CASGGAQNTEAFF. As DNA, the CDR3 is TGTGCCAGCGGGGGGGCCCAGAACACTGAAGCTTTCTTT. The rearrangement links TRBV6-5 to TRBJ1-1, with TRBD1 as a possible D gene (6 bases). Germline V gene lookup returns CDR1 MNHEY and CDR2 SVGAGI. The V gene lost 8 bases and the J gene lost 1 base, with 11 bases spanning the gap. This CDR3 region has 13 residues.

This clone was recorded once. V usage is TRBV21-1 and J usage is TRBJ2-1; no check of the table's D call, TRBD1, against the DNA was made. TRBV21-1 is designated a pseudogene. CDR3 length: 16 residues. CDR3 sequence: CASATLGGGSVGEQFF. CDR3 DNA: TGTGCCAGCGCGACATTAGGGGGCGGTTCGGTAGGTGAGCAGTTCTTC.

The V gene is TRBV18, the J gene TRBJ2-1; no clear D. CDR1 and CDR2 (germline): KGHSH, LQKENI. The ends were cut back, 2 bases at V and 5 bases at J, with 16 bases in the middle. The CDR3 loop spans 16 amino acids. CDR3 amino acids: CASSPEPLLRNNEQFF. The CDR3 coding sequence is TGTGCCAGCTCACCAGAACCGCTACTGCGCAACAATGAGCAGTTCTTC.

CDR3 DNA: TGTGCCAGCAGCTTCGGGACAGGGAACGAGCAGTACGTC. Protein sequence: CASSFGTGNEQYV. The chain employs TRBV5-5 and TRBJ2-7, with 9 bases aligning to TRBD1. V shed 2 bases, J shed 5 bases, and the junction held 2 bases outside the gene matches. Germline CDR1 reads SGHKS; CDR2 reads YYEKEE (reference sequence). This CDR3 has 13 residues.

This chain connects TRBV4-1 to TRBJ2-3; D uncertain. With 3 bases removed from V and 4 bases from J, the gap between germline ends came to 14 bases. There are 15 residues in the CDR3. Germline lookup yields CDR1 MGHRA and CDR2 YSYEKL. CDR3 DNA sequence: TGCGCCAGCAGCCATACTGCAGTGGGCCCAGATACGCAGTATTTT. This translates into CASSHTAVGPDTQYF.

Regarding this clone: At the DNA level, this CDR3 is encoded by other sequences in the same sample as well. The V call is TRBV7-9, the J call TRBJ2-1; D gene uncertain. CDR3 length: 13 residues. Per germline, CDR1 SEHNR and CDR2 FQNEAQ (reference sequence). Trimming removed 1 base at V and 3 bases at J, with 4 bases between. The CDR3 sequence is CASSLVNYNEQFF. The DNA of the CDR3 is TGTGCCAGCAGCTTAGTCAACTACAATGAGCAGTTCTTC.

The chain joins TRBV4-1 to TRBJ1-5; D remains unclear. Per the germline V gene, CDR1 is MGHRA and CDR2 is YSYEKL. V shed 1 base and J shed 4 bases, with 11 bases lying between them. The CDR3 is 15 residues long. CDR3 sequence: CASSQVPFSNQPQHF. In DNA, the CDR3 is TGCGCCAGCAGCCAAGTCCCATTCTCTAATCAGCCCCAGCATTTT.

The chain links TRBV9 to TRBJ2-1; possibly TRBD2 for D (6 bases). V lost 3 bases, J lost 7 bases, and 8 bases lay in between. The CDR3 has 12 amino acids. CDR1 is SGDLS, CDR2 YYNGEE, per germline. The CDR3 DNA reads TGTGCCAGCAGCGCCGGGACTAATGAGCAGTTCTTC. Translating gives CASSAGTNEQFF.

This clone was picked up one time. V gene TRBV29-1 combines with J gene TRBJ1-2; 7 nucleotides align to TRBD1. With 5 bases clipped from V and 2 bases from J, the junction kept 11 bases outside the gene matches. In germline, CDR1 is SQVTM, CDR2 ANQGSEA. The CDR3 sequence is 15 residues long. CDR3 region: CSVRFMGDRNYGYTF. Here the CDR3 DNA reads TGCAGCGTTAGATTCATGGGGGACAGAAACTATGGCTACACCTTC.

This chain uses TRBV27 with TRBJ1-6; 7 bases agree with TRBD1. V was pared by 7 bases and J by 7 bases, with 7 bases of the junction left unmatched. From germline, CDR1 is MNHEY and CDR2 SMNVEV (reference sequence). CDR3 length: 14 residues. CDR3 nucleotide sequence: TGTGCCAGCAAAACCGGGACAGCCAATTCACCCCTCCACTTT. Encoded protein: CASKTGTANSPLHF.

The gene calls are TRBV2 and TRBJ1-2, with D possibly matching TRBD1 (5 bases). The CDR3 sequence is 13 residues long. CDR1 and CDR2 (germline): SNHLY, FYNNEI. Trimming cost V 4 bases and J 2 bases, with 8 bases left between them. The CDR3 DNA reads as TGTGCCAGCAGTGGGCAGGGCAACTATGGCTACACCTTC. Protein sequence: CASSGQGNYGYTF.

V gene TRBV30 combines with J gene TRBJ1-4; no reliable D call. Trimming left V 1 base short and J 4 bases short, with 7 bases between. From germline, CDR1 is GTSNPN and CDR2 SVGIG (reference sequence). The CDR3 sequence is 13 residues long. The CDR3 sequence is CAWSDSLNEKLFF. CDR3 nucleotide sequence: TGTGCCTGGAGTGACAGCCTTAATGAAAAACTGTTTTTT.

This clone was observed once. DNA for the CDR3: TGTGCCAGCAGCTTGGAGGGCCTAATGAACACTGAAGCTTTCTTT. Translating it yields CASSLEGLMNTEAFF. J is TRBJ1-1 and V is TRBV7-8; D is unclear. Germline assignment: CDR1 SGHVS and CDR2 FQNEAQ. V shed 3 bases and J shed 0 bases, with 11 bases lying between them. The CDR3 is 15 amino acids.

The gene calls are TRBV27 and TRBJ2-5; 11 positions match TRBD2. There are 16 residues in the CDR3. Germline assignment: CDR1 MNHEY and CDR2 SMNVEV (reference sequence). Trimming took 0 bases from V and 5 from J; bases not matched to a gene: 5. As DNA, the CDR3 is TGTGCCAGCAGTTTATCTCGATGGACTAGCGGGGAGACCCAGTACTTC. Translated: CASSLSRWTSGETQYF.

CDR3 sequence: CASSLTSWNEQFF. The CDR3 bases are TGTGCCAGCAGCTTGACTAGCTGGAATGAGCAGTTCTTC. The chain recombines TRBV5-6 with TRBJ2-1, with D possibly being TRBD2 (6 bases). V shed 1 base and J shed 7 bases, with 9 bases lying between them. This CDR3 is built from 13 residues. CDR1 is SGHDT and CDR2 is YYEEEE in the germline V gene. Using reference TRBV5-6 and TRBJ2-1 for the parts outside the CDR3, the full variable domain is DAGVTQSPTHLIKTRGQQVTLRCSPKSGHDTVSWYQQALGQGPQFIFQYYEEEERQRGNFPDRFSGHQFPNYSSELNVNALLLGDSALYLCASSLTSWNEQFFGPGTRLTVL.

The chain is built from TRBV11-1 and TRBJ2-1; 12 nucleotides match TRBD1. Germline trimming cut 6 bases from V and 6 bases from J; bases unmatched to any gene: 12. There are 17 residues in the CDR3. The germline gives CDR1 SGHAT, CDR2 FQDESV (reference sequence). CDR3 sequence: CASRIPTGQGAGNEQFF. DNA for the CDR3: TGTGCCAGCAGGATACCTACGGGACAGGGGGCGGGCAATGAGCAGTTCTTC.

This clone has a single count. The V gene is TRBV6-5, the J gene TRBJ1-1; 7 nucleotides line up with TRBD1. Germline CDR1 MNHEY, CDR2 SVGAGI. This CDR3 is built from 13 residues. V shed 2 bases, J shed 4 bases, and the junction held 1 base outside the gene matches. The CDR3 is CASSYTGATEAFF. CDR3 coding DNA: TGTGCCAGCAGTTACACAGGGGCCACTGAAGCTTTCTTT.

This clone has a single count. The CDR3 DNA is TGTGCCAGCAGCCACCAACAGGGTAAAACCTACGAGCAGTACTTC. Amino acids: CASSHQQGKTYEQYF. The chain couples TRBV4-2 to TRBJ2-7, with a possible D match to TRBD1 (6 bases). The CDR3 covers 15 residues. V was clipped by 3 bases and J by 2 bases, with 14 bases between them. In germline, CDR1 is LGHNA, CDR2 YNFKEQ.

In this sample, this clone turned up a few times. The V call is TRBV7-9, the J call TRBJ1-2, with unresolved D. The CDR3 runs 13 residues. Trimming took 1 base from V and 3 from J, leaving 6 bases between them. Germline V CDR1 and CDR2: SEHNR, FQNEAQ (reference sequence). CDR3 in DNA: TGTGCCAGCAGCTTAGAACAGCACTATGGCTACACCTTC. It yields the protein CASSLEQHYGYTF.

The CDR3 DNA follows: TGTGCCAGCTGGGACCGGGACCAACCCTACGAGCAGTACGTC. This gives the protein CASWDRDQPYEQYV. The chain joins TRBV5-4 to TRBJ2-7, with D tentatively TRBD1 or TRBD2 (5 bases each). Per the germline V gene, CDR1 is SGHNT and CDR2 is YYREEE (reference sequence). The CDR3 has 14 residues. V shed 7 bases and J shed 2 bases, with 16 bases lying between them.

The chain uses TRBV27 and TRBJ1-2, with D possibly matching TRBD1 (5 bases). Between the trimmed V and J ends, which lost 5 bases and 0 bases, there was a span of 13 bases. The CDR3 has 15 amino acids. The germline V gene encodes CDR1 MNHEY and CDR2 SMNVEV (reference sequence). CDR3 sequence reads: CASSLKEGPNYGYTF. DNA of the CDR3: TGTGCCAGCAGTCTTAAAGAGGGACCTAACTATGGCTACACCTTC.